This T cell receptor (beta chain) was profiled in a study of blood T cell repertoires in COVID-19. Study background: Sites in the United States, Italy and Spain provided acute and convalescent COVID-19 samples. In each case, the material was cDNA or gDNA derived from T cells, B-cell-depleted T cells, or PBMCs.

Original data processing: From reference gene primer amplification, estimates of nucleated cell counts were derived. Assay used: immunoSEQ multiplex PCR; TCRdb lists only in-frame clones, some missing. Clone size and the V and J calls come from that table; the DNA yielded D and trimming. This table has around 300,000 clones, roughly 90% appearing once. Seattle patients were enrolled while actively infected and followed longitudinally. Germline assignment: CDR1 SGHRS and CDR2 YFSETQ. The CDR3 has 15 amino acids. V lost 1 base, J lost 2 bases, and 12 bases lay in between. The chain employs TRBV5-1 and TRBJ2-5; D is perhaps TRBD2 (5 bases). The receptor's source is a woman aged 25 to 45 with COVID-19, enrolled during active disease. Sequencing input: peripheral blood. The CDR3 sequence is CASSLRATGQETQYF. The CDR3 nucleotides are TGCGCCAGCAGCTTGCGGGCAACGGGGCAAGAGACCCAGTACTTC.